The text below deals with one T cell receptor beta chain. Distinct nucleotide sequences in the sample also encode this CDR3. V dropped 9 bases and J dropped 1; count of bases not matched to a gene: 2. Germline V gene data show CDR1 as LNHDA and CDR2 as SQIVND (reference sequence). The CDR3 is 12 residues long. The source of the sample is a study of blood T cell repertoires in COVID-19. Here immunoSEQ multiplex PCR was the method, and the copy in TCRdb shows in-frame clones only, minus some. The sample includes roughly 330,000 clones, about 85% seen only once; the top ten take around 5.9%. This chain connects TRBV19 to TRBJ1-1; 7 nucleotides line up with TRBD1. The sequenced material came from PBMCs or T cells enriched from blood (not recorded which). The clonotype originates from a woman aged 25-40 years who had recovered from COVID-19. This CDR3 reads CASRTGNTEAFF. In DNA form, the CDR3 reads TGTGCCAGCAGGACAGGGAACACTGAAGCTTTCTTT.